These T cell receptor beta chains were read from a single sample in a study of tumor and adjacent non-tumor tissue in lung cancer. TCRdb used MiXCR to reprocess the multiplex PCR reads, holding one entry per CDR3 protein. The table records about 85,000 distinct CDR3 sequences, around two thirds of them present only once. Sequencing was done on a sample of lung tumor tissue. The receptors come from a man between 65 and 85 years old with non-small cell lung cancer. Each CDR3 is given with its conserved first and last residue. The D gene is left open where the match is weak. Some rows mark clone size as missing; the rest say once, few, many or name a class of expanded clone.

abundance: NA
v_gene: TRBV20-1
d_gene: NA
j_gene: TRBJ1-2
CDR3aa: CSARALNYSYTF
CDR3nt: TGCAGTGCTAGAGCCCTTAACTATAGCTACACCTTC

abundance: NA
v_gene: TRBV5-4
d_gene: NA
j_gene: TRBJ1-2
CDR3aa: CASTMHNFNYGYTF
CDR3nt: TGTGCCAGCACAATGCACAATTTTAACTATGGCTACACCTTC

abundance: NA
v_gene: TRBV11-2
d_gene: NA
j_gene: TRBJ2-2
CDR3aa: CASSTGGGRTWELFF
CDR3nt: TGTGCCAGCAGCACAGGTGGGGGCAGGACCTGGGAGCTGTTTTTT

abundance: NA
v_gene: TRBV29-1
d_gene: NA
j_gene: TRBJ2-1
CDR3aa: CSALGPNSYNEQFF
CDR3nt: TGCAGCGCCTTAGGCCCGAACTCCTACAATGAGCAGTTCTTC

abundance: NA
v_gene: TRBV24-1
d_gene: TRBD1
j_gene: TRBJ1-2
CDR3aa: CATRDEQGVLNYGYTF
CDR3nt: TGTGCCACCAGGGATGAACAGGGGGTGCTTAACTATGGCTACACCTTC

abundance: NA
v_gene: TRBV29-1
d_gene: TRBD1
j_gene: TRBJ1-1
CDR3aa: CSVEDREAIF
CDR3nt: TGCAGTGTCGAGGACAGGGAAGCTATCTTT

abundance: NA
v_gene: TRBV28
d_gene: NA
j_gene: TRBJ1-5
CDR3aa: CASSLGVNQPQHF
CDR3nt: TGTGCCAGCAGTTTAGGGGTAAATCAGCCCCAGCATTTT

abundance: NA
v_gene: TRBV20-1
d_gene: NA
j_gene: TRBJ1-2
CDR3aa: CSARDINLSGYTF
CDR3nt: TGCAGTGCGAGGGACATAAACCTGAGTGGCTACACCTTC

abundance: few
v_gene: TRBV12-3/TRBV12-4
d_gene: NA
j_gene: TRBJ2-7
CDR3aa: CASSLRQIYEQYF
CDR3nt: TGTGCCAGCAGTTTGCGACAGATCTACGAGCAGTACTTC

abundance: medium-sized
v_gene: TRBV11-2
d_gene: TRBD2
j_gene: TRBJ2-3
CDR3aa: CASSPGGWGGDTQYF
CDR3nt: TGTGCCAGCAGCCCGGGGGGGTGGGGGGGAGATACGCAGTATTTT

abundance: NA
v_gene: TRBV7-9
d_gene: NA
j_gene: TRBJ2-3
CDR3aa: CVSSLYEGGDTQYF
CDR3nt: TGTGTCAGCAGCTTATATGAAGGGGGAGATACGCAGTATTTT

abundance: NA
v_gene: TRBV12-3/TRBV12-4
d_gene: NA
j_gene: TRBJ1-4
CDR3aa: CSSSWDVTNEKLFF
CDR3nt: TGTTCCAGCAGTTGGGACGTAACTAATGAAAAACTGTTTTTT

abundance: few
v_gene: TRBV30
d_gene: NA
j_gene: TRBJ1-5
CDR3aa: CACGGGRIQPQHF
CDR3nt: TGTGCTTGTGGGGGAGGTCGGATACAGCCCCAGCATTTT

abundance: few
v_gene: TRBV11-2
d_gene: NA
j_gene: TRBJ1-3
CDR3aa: CASSPDGVIIYF
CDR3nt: TGTGCCAGCAGCCCAGACGGTGTGATCATATATTTT

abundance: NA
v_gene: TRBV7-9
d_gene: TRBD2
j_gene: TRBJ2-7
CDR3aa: CTSSFRAGTIYDQYF
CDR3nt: TGTACCAGCAGCTTTCGGGCAGGGACTATCTACGATCAGTACTTC

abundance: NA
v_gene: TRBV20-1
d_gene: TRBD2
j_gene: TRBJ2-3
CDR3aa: CSAISGRGSDTQYF
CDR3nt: TGCAGTGCTATTAGCGGGAGAGGCTCAGATACGCAGTATTTT

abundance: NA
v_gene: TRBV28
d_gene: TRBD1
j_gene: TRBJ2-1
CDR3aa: CASSPGTGGNEQFF
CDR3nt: TGTGCCAGCAGTCCCGGGACAGGGGGCAATGAGCAGTTCTTC

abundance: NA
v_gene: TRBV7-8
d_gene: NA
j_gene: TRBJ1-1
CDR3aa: CTNSPTSGGRTEAFF
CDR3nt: TGTACCAACAGCCCGACCTCCGGGGGGCGAACTGAAGCTTTCTTT

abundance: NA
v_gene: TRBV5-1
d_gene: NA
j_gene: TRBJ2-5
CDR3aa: CANSLEREETQYF
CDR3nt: TGCGCCAACAGCTTGGAGCGGGAAGAGACCCAGTACTTC

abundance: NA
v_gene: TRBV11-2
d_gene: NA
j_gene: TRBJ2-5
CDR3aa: CVNSLVGLQKTQYF
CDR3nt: TGTGTCAACAGCTTAGTGGGGCTTCAAAAGACCCAGTACTTC

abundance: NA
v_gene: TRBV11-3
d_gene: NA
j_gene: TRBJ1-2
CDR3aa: CASSLSGGTSYTF
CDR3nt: TGTGCCAGTAGCCTTAGCGGGGGTACGAGCTACACCTTC

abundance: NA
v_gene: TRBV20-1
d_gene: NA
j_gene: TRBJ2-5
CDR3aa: CSARSPDGLRVKTQYF
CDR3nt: TGCAGTGCTAGATCACCGGACGGCTTAAGAGTGAAGACCCAGTACTTC

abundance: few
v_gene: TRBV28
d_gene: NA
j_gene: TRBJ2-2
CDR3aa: CARTSPTGELFF
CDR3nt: TGTGCCAGGACCAGTCCCACCGGGGAGCTGTTCTTT

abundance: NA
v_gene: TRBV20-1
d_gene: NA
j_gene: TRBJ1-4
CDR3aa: CSARGWGGSTNEKLFF
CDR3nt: TGCAGTGCTAGGGGTTGGGGTGGCTCCACTAATGAAAAACTGTTTTTT

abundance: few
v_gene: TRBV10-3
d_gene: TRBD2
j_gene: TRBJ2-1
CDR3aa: CAISEPSGGDYEQSF
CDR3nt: TGTGCCATCAGTGAGCCTAGCGGGGGGGACTATGAGCAGTCCTTC

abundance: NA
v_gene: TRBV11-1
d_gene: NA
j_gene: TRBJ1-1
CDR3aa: CASSCSGTKMNTEAFF
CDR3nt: TGTGCCAGCAGTTGCAGCGGGACAAAAATGAACACTGAAGCTTTCTTT

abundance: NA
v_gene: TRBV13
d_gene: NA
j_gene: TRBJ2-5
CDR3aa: CPSSFLRDQETQYF
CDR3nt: TGTCCCAGCAGCTTCTTAAGGGACCAAGAGACCCAGTACTTT

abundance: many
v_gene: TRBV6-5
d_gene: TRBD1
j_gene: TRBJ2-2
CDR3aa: CASSALTGGTGELFF
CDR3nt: TGTGCCAGCAGTGCCCTGACAGGGGGCACCGGGGAGCTGTTTTTT

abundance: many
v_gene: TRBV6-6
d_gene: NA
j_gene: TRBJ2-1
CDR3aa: CASSSGFEQFF
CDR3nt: TGTGCCAGCAGTTCGGGCTTTGAGCAGTTCTTC

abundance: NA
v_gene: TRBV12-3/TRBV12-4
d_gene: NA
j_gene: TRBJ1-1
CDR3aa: CASSLRQVRSEAFF
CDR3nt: TGTGCCAGCAGTCTGCGACAGGTCCGCAGTGAAGCTTTCTTT

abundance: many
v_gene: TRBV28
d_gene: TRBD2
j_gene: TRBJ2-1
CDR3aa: CASSSMPPGTSAYNEQFF
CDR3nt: TGTGCCAGCAGTTCCATGCCCCCCGGGACTAGCGCCTACAATGAGCAGTTCTTC

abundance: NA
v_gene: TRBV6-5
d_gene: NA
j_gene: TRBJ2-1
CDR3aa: CASGQEILSYNEQFF
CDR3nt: TGTGCCAGCGGGCAGGAGATACTTTCCTACAATGAACAGTTCTTC

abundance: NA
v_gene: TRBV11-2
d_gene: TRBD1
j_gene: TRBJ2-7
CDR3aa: CASSLGTGSYEHYF
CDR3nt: TGTGCCAGCAGTTTAGGGACAGGTTCCTACGAGCACTACTTC

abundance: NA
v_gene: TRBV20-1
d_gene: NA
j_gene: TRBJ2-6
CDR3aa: CSARKAVNVLTF
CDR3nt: TGCAGTGCTAGAAAAGCCGTGAACGTCCTGACTTTC

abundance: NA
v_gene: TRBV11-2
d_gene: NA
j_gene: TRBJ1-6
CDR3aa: CASSLDLQESNSPLHF
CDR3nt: TGCGCCAGTAGCTTAGATCTACAGGAGTCTAATTCACCCCTCCACTTT

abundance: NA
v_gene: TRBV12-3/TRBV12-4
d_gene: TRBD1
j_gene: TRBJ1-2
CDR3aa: CASSSQGRDGYTF
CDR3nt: TGTGCCAGTAGTTCACAGGGGCGCGATGGCTACACCTTC

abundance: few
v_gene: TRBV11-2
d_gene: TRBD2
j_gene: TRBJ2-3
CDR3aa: CVSSPGLAGPLSTDTQYF
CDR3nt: TGTGTCAGCAGCCCTGGATTAGCGGGGCCCTTGAGTACAGATACGCAGTATTTT

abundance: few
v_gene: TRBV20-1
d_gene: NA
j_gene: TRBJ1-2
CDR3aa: CSAGRGAGYTF
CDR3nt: TGCAGTGCTGGCCGCGGGGCTGGCTACACCTTC

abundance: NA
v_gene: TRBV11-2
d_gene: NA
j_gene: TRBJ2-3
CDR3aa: CPSSLGHRGGAVTQYF
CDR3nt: TGTCCCAGCAGCTTAGGCCATCGGGGAGGCGCAGTTACGCAGTATTTT

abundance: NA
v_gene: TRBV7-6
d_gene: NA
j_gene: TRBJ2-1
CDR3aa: CASSLVRQAGGEQFF
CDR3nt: TGTGCCAGCAGCTTAGTGCGGCAGGCTGGCGGTGAGCAGTTCTTC

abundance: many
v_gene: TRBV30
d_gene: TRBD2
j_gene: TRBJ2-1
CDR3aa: CAWTPLRTSGWSSYNEQFF
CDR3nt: TGTGCCTGGACGCCCCTCCGGACTAGCGGTTGGAGCTCCTACAATGAGCAGTTCTTC

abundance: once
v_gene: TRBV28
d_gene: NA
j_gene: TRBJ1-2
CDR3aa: CASSFKGFGYTF
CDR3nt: TGTGCCAGCAGTTTCAAGGGCTTTGGCTACACCTTC

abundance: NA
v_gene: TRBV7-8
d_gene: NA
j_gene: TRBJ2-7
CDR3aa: CTSSLTALYYEPYF
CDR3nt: TGTACCAGCAGCTTAACTGCTCTTTACTACGAGCCGTACTTC

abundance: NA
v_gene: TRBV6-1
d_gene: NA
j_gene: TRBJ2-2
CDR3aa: CASCTIESTGELFF
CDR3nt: TGTGCCAGTTGCACCATAGAGAGCACCGGGGAGCTGTTTTTT

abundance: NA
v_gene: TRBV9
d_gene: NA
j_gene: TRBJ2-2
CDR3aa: CASSVVVGGELFF
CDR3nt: TGTGCCAGCAGCGTAGTAGTAGGCGGGGAGCTGTTTTTT

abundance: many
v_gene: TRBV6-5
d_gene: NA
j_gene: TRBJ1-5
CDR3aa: CASSQQGRGSNQPQHF
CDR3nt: TGTGCCAGCAGTCAACAGGGACGCGGGAGCAATCAGCCCCAGCATTTT

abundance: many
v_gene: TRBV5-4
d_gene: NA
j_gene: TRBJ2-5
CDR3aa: CASSRAGRGEETQYF
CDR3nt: TGTGCCAGCAGCCGGGCGGGGAGAGGAGAAGAGACCCAGTACTTC